This T cell receptor beta chain was profiled in a study of T-cell memory formation after mild COVID-19. At the level of the study: The two donors had largely donor-specific TCR clusters. General observations from the study: Clones that contracted from day 15 to 85 were balanced CD4/CD8, while later expanders leaned CD4+. Researchers report contracting CD4+ clones mostly in CM and EM, with CD8+ clones in EMRA. Second-wave clones with a day 37 peak had unconfirmed SARS-CoV-2 specificity.

From the 5' RACE reads, TCRdb called clonotypes with MiXCR, one entry per CDR3 protein. The sample lists over 120,000 distinct CDR3 sequences, roughly 19% occurring once. This clonotype has a count of ten or more. Its target is not known. V was cut by 4 bases and J by 7 bases, with 18 bases left in between. The CDR3 loop spans 15 amino acids. Germline V gene data show CDR1 as SGHRS and CDR2 as YFSETQ. Material for sequencing was PBMCs or a T cell subset sorted from them (not recorded which). The V and J genes are TRBV5-1 and TRBJ2-4; D possibly uses TRBD1 or TRBD2 (5 bases each). The TCR originated in an adult woman who had mild COVID-19 (a few samples of this study predate the infection). Cell type and time point are not known. CDR3 region: CASSEGHIRENIQYF. DNA for the CDR3: TGCGCCAGCAGCGAAGGACATATCAGGGAGAACATTCAGTACTTC.